This paragraph covers one T cell receptor beta chain sequence. The record originates from a study of shared clonotypes between healthy human individuals. CD8 memory combined CD45RO+ cells with CCR7-negative CD45RA+ TemRA cells. CDR1 SGHNT and CDR2 YYREEE come from the germline V gene (reference sequence). This CDR3 has 15 amino acids. J was trimmed by 1 base and V by 4 bases; bases with no gene match: 5. Some clones are missing from TCRdb's copy, which holds only in-frame ones; the method was immunoSEQ multiplex PCR. The sample contains about 320,000 clones, around nine tenths of which appear only once.

Sequencing was carried out using memory CD8+ T cells sorted from blood. As for subset: CD45RO+ cells pooled with CCR7-negative TemRA cells. The rearrangement joins TRBV5-4 to TRBJ1-1; 9 bases align to TRBD1. The TCR comes from a man between 18 and 29 years old in good health. The CDR3 nucleotides read TGTGCCAGCAGCCCGGGACAGGGCGGGAACACTGAAGCTTTCTTT. Amino acids: CASSPGQGGNTEAFF.